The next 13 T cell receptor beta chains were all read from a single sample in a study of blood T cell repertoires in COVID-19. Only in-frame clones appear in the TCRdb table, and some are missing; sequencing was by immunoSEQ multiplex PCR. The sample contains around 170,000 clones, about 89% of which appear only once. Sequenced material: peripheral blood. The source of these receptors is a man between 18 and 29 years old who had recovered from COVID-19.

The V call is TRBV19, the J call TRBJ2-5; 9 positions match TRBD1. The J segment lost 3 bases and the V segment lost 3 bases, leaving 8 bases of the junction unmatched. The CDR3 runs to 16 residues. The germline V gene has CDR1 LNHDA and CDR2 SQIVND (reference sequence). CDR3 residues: CASSIPGQGLKETQYF. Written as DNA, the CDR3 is TGTGCCAGTAGTATTCCGGGACAGGGTCTGAAAGAGACCCAGTACTTC.

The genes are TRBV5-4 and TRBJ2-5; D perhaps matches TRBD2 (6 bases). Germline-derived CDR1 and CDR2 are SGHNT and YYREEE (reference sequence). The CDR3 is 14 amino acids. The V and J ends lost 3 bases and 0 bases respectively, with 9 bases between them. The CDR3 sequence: CASSSRGHQETQYF. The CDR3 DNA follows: TGTGCCAGCAGCTCGCGGGGACACCAAGAGACCCAGTACTTC. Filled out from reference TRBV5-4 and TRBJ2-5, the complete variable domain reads ETGVTQSPTHLIKTRGQQVTLRCSSQSGHNTVSWYQQALGQGPQFIFQYYREEENGRGNFPPRFSGLQFPNYSSELNVNALELDDSALYLCASSSRGHQETQYFGPGTRLLVL.

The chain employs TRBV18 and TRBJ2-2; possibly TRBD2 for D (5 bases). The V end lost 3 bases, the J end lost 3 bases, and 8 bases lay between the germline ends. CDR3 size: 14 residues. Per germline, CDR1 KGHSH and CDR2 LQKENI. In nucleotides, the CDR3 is TGTGCCAGCTCACCCCTCGGGGACACCGGGGAGCTGTTTTTT. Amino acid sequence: CASSPLGDTGELFF.

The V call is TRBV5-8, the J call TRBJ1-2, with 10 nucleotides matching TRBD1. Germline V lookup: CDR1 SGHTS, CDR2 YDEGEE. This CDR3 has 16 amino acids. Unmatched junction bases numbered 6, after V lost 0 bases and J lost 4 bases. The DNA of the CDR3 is TGTGCCAGCAGCTTGGCGACCGGGACAGGGGTCTATGGCTACACCTTC. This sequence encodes CASSLATGTGVYGYTF.

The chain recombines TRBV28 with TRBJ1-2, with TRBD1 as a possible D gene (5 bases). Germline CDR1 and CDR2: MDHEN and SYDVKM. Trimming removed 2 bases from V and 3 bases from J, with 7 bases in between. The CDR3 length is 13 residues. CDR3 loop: CASSLKGHYGYTF. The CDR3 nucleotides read TGTGCCAGCAGTTTAAAGGGGCACTATGGCTACACCTTC.

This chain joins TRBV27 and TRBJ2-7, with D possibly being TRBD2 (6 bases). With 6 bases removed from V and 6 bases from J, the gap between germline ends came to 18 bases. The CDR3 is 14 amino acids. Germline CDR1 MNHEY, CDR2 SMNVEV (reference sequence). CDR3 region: CASSLGGTLSEQYF. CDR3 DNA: TGTGCCAGCAGCCTTGGCGGGACCCTTTCCGAGCAGTACTTC.

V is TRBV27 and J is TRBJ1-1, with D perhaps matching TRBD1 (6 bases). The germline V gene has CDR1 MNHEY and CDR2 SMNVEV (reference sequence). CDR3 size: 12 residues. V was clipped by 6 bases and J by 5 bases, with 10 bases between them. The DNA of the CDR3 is TGTGCCAGCAGCCTAACAGGGACTGAAGCTTTCTTT. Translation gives CASSLTGTEAFF.

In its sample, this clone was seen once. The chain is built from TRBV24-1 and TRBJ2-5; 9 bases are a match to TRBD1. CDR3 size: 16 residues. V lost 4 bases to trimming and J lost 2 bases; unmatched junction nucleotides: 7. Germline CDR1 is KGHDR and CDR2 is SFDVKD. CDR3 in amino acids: CATSEAGTGIQETQYF. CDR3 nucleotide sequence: TGTGCCACCAGTGAGGCCGGGACAGGGATTCAAGAGACCCAGTACTTC.

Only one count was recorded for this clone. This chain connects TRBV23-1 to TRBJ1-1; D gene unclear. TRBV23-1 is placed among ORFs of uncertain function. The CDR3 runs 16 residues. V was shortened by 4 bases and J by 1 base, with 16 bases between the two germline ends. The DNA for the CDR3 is TGCGCCAGCAGTCTGGGCTCGGACTTTCAGAACACTGAAGCTTTCTTT. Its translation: CASSLGSDFQNTEAFF.

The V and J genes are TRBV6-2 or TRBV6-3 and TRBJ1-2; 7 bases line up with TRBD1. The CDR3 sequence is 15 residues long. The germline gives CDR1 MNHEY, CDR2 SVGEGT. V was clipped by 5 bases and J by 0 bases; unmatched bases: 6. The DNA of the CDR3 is TGTGCCAGCAGTACCCCCGGGACAGCTAACTATGGCTACACCTTC. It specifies CASSTPGTANYGYTF.

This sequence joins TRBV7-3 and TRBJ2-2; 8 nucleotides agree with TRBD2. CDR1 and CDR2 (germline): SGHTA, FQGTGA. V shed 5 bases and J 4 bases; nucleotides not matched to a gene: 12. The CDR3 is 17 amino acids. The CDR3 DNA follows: TGTGCCAGCAGCCGGGAGGGAGGGGGTTTGGGCACCGGGGAGCTGTTTTTT. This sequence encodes CASSREGGGLGTGELFF. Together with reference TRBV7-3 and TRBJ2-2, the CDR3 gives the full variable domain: GAGVSQTPSNKVTEKGKYVELRCDPISGHTALYWYRQSLGQGPEFLIYFQGTGAADDSGLPNDRFFAVRPEGSVSTLKIQRTERGDSAVYLCASSREGGGLGTGELFFGEGSRLTVL.

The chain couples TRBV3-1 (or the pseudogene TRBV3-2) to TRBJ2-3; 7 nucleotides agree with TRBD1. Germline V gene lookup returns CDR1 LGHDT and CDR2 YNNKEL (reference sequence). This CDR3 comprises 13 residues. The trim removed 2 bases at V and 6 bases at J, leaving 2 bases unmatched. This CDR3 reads CASSQRGLDTQYF. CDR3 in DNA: TGTGCCAGCAGCCAAAGGGGGCTGGATACGCAGTATTTT.

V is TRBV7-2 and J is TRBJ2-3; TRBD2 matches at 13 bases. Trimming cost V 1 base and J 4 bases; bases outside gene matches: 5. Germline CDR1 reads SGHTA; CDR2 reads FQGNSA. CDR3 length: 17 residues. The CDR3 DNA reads TGTGCCAGCAGCTTAGGGACTAGCGGGAGTTTTTCAGATACGCAGTATTTT. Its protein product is CASSLGTSGSFSDTQYF.